One and the same sample provided the 9 T cell receptor beta chains below, sequenced in a study of blood T cell repertoires in COVID-19. Sequenced by immunoSEQ multiplex PCR; TCRdb stores in-frame clones only, minus some. The sample records 270,000 or so clones, about 90% being singletons. The source material was peripheral blood. Receptors originate from a woman in her sixties or seventies with COVID-19, enrolled during active disease.

The rearrangement uses TRBV7-9 and TRBJ1-5, with a tentative D call TRBD1 (5 bases). CDR1 and CDR2 from the germline V gene are SEHNR and FQNEAQ (reference sequence). The CDR3 length is 16 residues. The V and J ends lost 5 bases and 1 base respectively, with 15 bases between them. The CDR3 region has the DNA TGTGCCAGCAGCCCCACCACAGGCTTCAGCAATCAGCCCCAGCATTTT. The encoded protein is CASSPTTGFSNQPQHF.

The CDR3 loop is CASRRDSLGNSPLHF. CDR3 in DNA: TGTGCCAGCAGAAGAGACAGTTTGGGGAATTCACCCCTCCACTTT. The chain joins TRBV6-4 to TRBJ1-6; TRBD1 is a possible D gene (5 bases). Germline V lookup: CDR1 MRHNA, CDR2 SNTAGT. The CDR3 contains 15 residues. Trimming pared 6 bases from V and 7 bases from J, leaving 16 bases between.

This clone was recorded a few times. V and J are TRBV28 and TRBJ2-1; 7 bases align to TRBD1. With V trimmed by 4 bases and J by 2 bases, 5 bases remained unmatched. Germline loops: CDR1 MDHEN, CDR2 SYDVKM. This CDR3 is built from 15 residues. CDR3 sequence (DNA): TGTGCCAGCAGTTCCCGAGGGGGCCCCTACAATGAGCAGTTCTTC. Translated, it gives CASSSRGGPYNEQFF.

The chain uses TRBV14 and TRBJ1-2; weak D call: TRBD1 (5 bases). This CDR3 has 14 amino acids. Germline V gene sequence: CDR1 SGHDN, CDR2 FVKESK. V was pared by 0 bases and J by 8 bases, with 13 bases between. The chain's CDR3 is CASSQERGRGGYTF. The CDR3 coding sequence is TGTGCCAGCAGCCAAGAGCGAGGGCGGGGCGGCTACACCTTC.

The chain combines TRBV6-5 with TRBJ1-4; D is ambiguous. The CDR3 is 11 amino acids. Germline CDR1 reads MNHEY; CDR2 reads SVGAGI. With 8 bases removed from V and 5 bases from J, the gap between germline ends came to 6 bases. In nucleotides, the CDR3 is TGTGCCAGCCACTGGAATGAAAAACTGTTTTTT. Translated: CASHWNEKLFF.

The J gene is TRBJ1-2, the V gene TRBV6-2 or TRBV6-3; D is ambiguous. Trimming left V 4 bases short and J 5 bases short, with 8 bases between. CDR3 length: 12 amino acids. Germline values: CDR1 MNHEY, CDR2 SVGEGT. In DNA, the CDR3 is TGTGCCAGCAGTTTGTCGCGGTATGGCTACACCTTC. This translates into CASSLSRYGYTF.

The chain joins TRBV3-1 (or the pseudogene TRBV3-2) to TRBJ2-2, with a tentative D call TRBD2 (7 bases). Germline-derived CDR1 and CDR2 are LGHDT and YNNKEL (reference sequence). The CDR3 sequence is 16 residues long. Trimming took 3 bases from V and 5 from J, leaving 16 bases between them. The CDR3 loop reads CASSQDPGGGTGELFF. In DNA, the CDR3 is TGTGCCAGCAGCCAGGACCCGGGGGGCGGGACCGGGGAGCTGTTTTTT.

The rearrangement links TRBV7-9 to TRBJ1-2; D is ambiguous. The ends were cut back, 5 bases at V and 4 bases at J, with 11 bases in the middle. Germline CDR1 reads SEHNR; CDR2 reads FQNEAQ (reference sequence). CDR3 length equals 13 residues. The CDR3 DNA reads TGTGCCAGCAGCCCCTCTCGGGTCTATGGCTACACCTTC. This gives the protein CASSPSRVYGYTF.

The sample holds one count of this clone. V usage is TRBV4-1 and J usage is TRBJ1-1; no firm D call. V shed 8 bases and J shed 4 bases, with 23 bases lying between them. CDR1 MGHRA and CDR2 YSYEKL come from the germline V gene. CDR3 size: 16 residues. CDR3 region: CASGQTRELGSTEAFF. Written as DNA, the CDR3 is TGCGCCAGCGGGCAGACCCGGGAGCTGGGGTCCACTGAAGCTTTCTTT.